Each of the 5 T cell receptor beta chains below was sequenced from the same sample in a study of blood T cell repertoires in COVID-19. This table comes from immunoSEQ multiplex PCR, and its TCRdb copy is limited to in-frame clones, with some not included. The data hold approximately 30,000 clones, with about 89% observed a single time. Sequences were obtained from peripheral blood. These receptors were obtained from a human donor in a cohort sampled during active COVID-19.

The chain has TRBV19 and TRBJ2-4; the D gene is possibly TRBD2 (5 bases). Looked up from germline, CDR1 is LNHDA and CDR2 is SQIVND (reference sequence). Trimming left V 1 base short and J 14 bases short, with 15 bases between. This CDR3 spans 13 amino acids. CDR3 region: CASSIAIGESEYF. The CDR3 coding sequence is TGTGCCAGTAGTATAGCGATTGGGGAGTCAGAGTACTTC.

CDR3 sequence: CASSLAETRGEQFF. The CDR3 DNA reads as TGTGCCAGCAGCTTAGCGGAGACCCGCGGTGAGCAGTTCTTC. V usage is TRBV7-9 and J usage is TRBJ2-1, with D unclear. CDR3 length equals 14 residues. The V end lost 0 bases, the J end lost 9 bases, and 12 bases lay between the germline ends. Germline loops: CDR1 SEHNR, CDR2 FQNEAQ (reference sequence). The whole variable domain, filled in from reference TRBV7-9 and TRBJ2-1, reads DTGVSQNPRHKITKRGQNVTFRCDPISEHNRLYWYRQTLGQGPEFLTYFQNEAQLEKSRLLSDRFSAERPKGSFSTLEIQRTEQGDSAMYLCASSLAETRGEQFFGPGTRLTVL.

The J gene is TRBJ1-1, the V gene TRBV28; no definite D call. Trimming took 7 bases from V and 1 from J, leaving 4 bases between them. The CDR3 runs 11 residues. Per the germline V gene, CDR1 is MDHEN and CDR2 is SYDVKM. The CDR3 coding sequence is TGTGCCAGCACAGGGAACACTGAAGCTTTCTTT. The encoded protein is CASTGNTEAFF.

The chain recombines TRBV6-5 with TRBJ2-2, with D possibly being TRBD2 (5 bases). Between the trimmed V and J ends, which lost 6 bases and 4 bases, there was a span of 15 bases. Looked up from germline, CDR1 is MNHEY and CDR2 is SVGAGI. This CDR3 region has 15 residues. The CDR3: CASRFSGPGTGELFF. CDR3 nucleotides: TGTGCCAGCAGGTTCAGCGGTCCGGGCACCGGGGAGCTGTTTTTT.

This sequence joins TRBV3-1 (or the pseudogene TRBV3-2) and TRBJ1-2; 7 nucleotides line up with TRBD1. Germline V CDR1 and CDR2: LGHDT, YNNKEL (reference sequence). The V segment lost 2 bases and the J segment 8 bases; nucleotides outside the gene matches: 5. This CDR3 has 13 residues. In nucleotides, the CDR3 is TGTGCCAGCAGCCAAATCCAGGGGGAGGGCTACACCTTC. It codes for CASSQIQGEGYTF.